Listed here are 9 T cell receptor beta chains from one sample, sequenced in a study of T cell repertoires in aging, cancer and after chemotherapy. The template was genomic DNA from peripheral blood, not RNA. Multiplex touch-down PCR with TRB-A/B primers amplified rearranged V-D-J TRB sequences. TCRdb fed the multiplex PCR reads into MiXCR, producing one record per CDR3 protein. The sample holds roughly 8,300 distinct CDR3 sequences, 34% seen once. The material sequenced was blood. The receptors derive from a human donor in good health.

The chain is built from TRBV27 and TRBJ1-3; D ambiguous. The V end was cut by 3 bases, the J end by 0 bases, with 9 bases between. The germline gives CDR1 MNHEY, CDR2 SMNVEV (reference sequence). The CDR3 runs 15 residues. The CDR3 coding sequence is TGTGCCAGCAGTTTTATACGACACTCTGGAAACACCATATATTTT. Translated: CASSFIRHSGNTIYF.

Only a few counts were recorded for this clonotype. The rearrangement uses TRBV7-9 and TRBJ2-3; D not resolved. V lost 5 bases and J lost 3, with 6 bases in between. The CDR3 consists of 12 residues. Germline CDR1 SEHNR, CDR2 FQNEAQ (reference sequence). The CDR3 is CASSPGTDTQYF. Here the CDR3 DNA reads TGTGCCAGCAGCCCTGGGACAGATACGCAGTATTTT. Combining the CDR3 with reference TRBV7-9 and TRBJ2-3 gives the whole variable domain DTGVSQNPRHKITKRGQNVTFRCDPISEHNRLYWYRQTLGQGPEFLTYFQNEAQLEKSRLLSDRFSAERPKGSFSTLEIQRTEQGDSAMYLCASSPGTDTQYFGPGTRLTVL.

A remark on this clonotype: A junction boundary mismatches the germline segment, possibly from a read error. CDR3: CASSPSAGVPFF. The DNA of the CDR3 is TGTGCCAGCAGCCCTTCTGCAGGGGTCCCCTTCTTC. V is TRBV6-5 and J is TRBJ1-2, with D maybe TRBD1 (6 bases). Germline loops: CDR1 MNHEY, CDR2 SVGAGI. This CDR3 spans 12 amino acids.

Notes on this clonotype: At one boundary the junction diverges from the germline segment, which might be a read error. The V and J genes are TRBV7-2 and TRBJ1-6, with TRBD1 matching 8 bases. Germline V gene sequence: CDR1 SGHTA, CDR2 FQGNSA. CDR3 length: 15 amino acids. The DNA for the CDR3 is TGTGCCAGCGGCAACGCAGGGGGCCCTAATTTACCCCTCCACTTT. Its translation is CASGNAGGPNLPLHF.

This chain joins TRBV19 and TRBJ1-5; 10 positions match TRBD1. The germline V gene encodes CDR1 LNHDA and CDR2 SQIVND (reference sequence). V shed 11 bases and J 6 bases; nucleotides not matched to a gene: 7. The CDR3 runs 13 residues. CDR3 sequence (DNA): TGTGCCTCCGGGCGGACAGGGGGTCAGCCCCAGCATTTT. Translating it yields CASGRTGGQPQHF. The whole variable domain, remainder taken from reference TRBV19 and TRBJ1-5, is DGGITQSPKYLFRKEGQNVTLSCEQNLNHDAMYWYRQDPGQGLRLIYYSQIVNDFQKGDIAEGYSVSREKKESFPLTVTSAQKNPTAFYLCASGRTGGQPQHFGDGTRLSIL.

This chain uses TRBV5-1 with TRBJ2-3, with TRBD2 as a possible D gene (6 bases). Trimming stripped 4 bases from V and 0 bases from J, with 9 bases between. CDR3 length: 14 residues. Germline V gene lookup returns CDR1 SGHRS and CDR2 YFSETQ. The CDR3 DNA reads TGCGCCAGCAGCCCCGGAGGGAGCACAGATACGCAGTATTTT. This encodes CASSPGGSTDTQYF.

J is TRBJ1-2 and V is TRBV7-2, with D possibly matching TRBD1 (6 bases). CDR1 SGHTA and CDR2 FQGNSA come from the germline V gene. V lost 6 bases to trimming and J lost 8 bases, with 22 bases between them. The CDR3 is 15 amino acids. CDR3 sequence (DNA): TGTGCCAGCAGGATTTCTACAGGGCCCGTCTCGGGCTACACCTTC. It translates to CASRISTGPVSGYTF.

The J gene is TRBJ2-3, the V gene TRBV29-1; D ambiguous. The CDR3 is 14 residues long. The germline CDR1 and CDR2 sequences are SQVTM and ANQGSEA. Trimming shortened V by 3 bases and J by 3 bases, and 13 bases separated the two germline ends. As DNA, the CDR3 is TGCAGCGTTGATAATTTTTGCGAGACAGATACGCAGTATTTT. Protein sequence: CSVDNFCETDTQYF.

By sample share, this clonotype is medium-sized. The V gene is TRBV30, the J gene TRBJ1-2; tentatively, D is TRBD1 (5 bases). CDR3 length equals 16 residues. CDR1 is GTSNPN, CDR2 SVGIG, per germline (reference sequence). The V gene lost 0 bases and the J gene lost 7 bases, with 21 bases spanning the gap. The CDR3 DNA sequence: TGTGCCTGGAGTGTATTTCAAGCGTCAGGGACCCGTGGCTACACCTTC. Amino acids: CAWSVFQASGTRGYTF.